This T cell receptor (beta chain) was sequenced during a study of blood T cell repertoires in COVID-19. Study summary: Researchers got acute and convalescent COVID-19 samples from the United States, Italy and Spain.

Per the germline V gene, CDR1 is KGHDR and CDR2 is SFDVKD. The CDR3 is 12 residues long. V shed 4 bases and J 12 bases; nucleotides not matched to a gene: 7. Per the original methods: It was from reference gene primer amplification that nucleated cell counts were estimated. Assay: immunoSEQ multiplex PCR; the TCRdb copy retains only in-frame clones and omits some. For V, J and clone size, that table is used; D and trimming come from the DNA. The table lists about 200,000 clones, less than 85% of them singletons. The clonotype originates from a woman between 65 and 79 years old with acute or convalescent COVID-19. Sample: peripheral blood. The chain uses TRBV24-1 and TRBJ1-2; 7 bases are a match to TRBD1. In DNA, the CDR3 is TGTGCCACCAGTGACAATGACAGGGCCCACACCTTC. It codes for CATSDNDRAHTF.